This TCR beta chain comes out of a study of patients and donors after allogeneic stem cell transplantation. Using its own MiXCR run on the RT-PCR reads, TCRdb lists one record per CDR3 protein. Of 150,000 to 200,000 distinct CDR3 sequences listed, approximately 25% are singletons. The germline V gene encodes CDR1 MNHEY and CDR2 SMNVEV (reference sequence). J gave up 3 bases and V 5 bases, and 10 bases lay outside the gene matches. This CDR3 region has 17 residues. V is TRBV27 and J is TRBJ2-2, with 9 bases identical to TRBD2. The receptor comes from a human donor who was either an allogeneic HSCT recipient or a stem cell or donor lymphocyte infusion donor (not recorded which). It is not recorded whose cells these are; they may come from a transplant donor. What was sequenced was blood, either unsorted or a sorted T cell fraction (not recorded which). The CDR3 here is CASSPPLAGRHTGELFF. As DNA, the CDR3 is TGTGCCAGCAGTCCTCCTCTAGCGGGGAGGCACACCGGGGAGCTGTTTTTT.